This TCR beta chain was captured in a study of cytotoxic CD8 clonotypes in ibrutinib-treated CLL. Study at large: 24 partial and 2 complete responses; at median 68 months, about 14 remitted, around 12 progressed. Findings of the study overall: Sustained-remission patients were sampled at different times than progressing patients were. Researchers report that baseline clonality outpaced age-matched healthy donors and tracked circulating CD8+ T-cell counts.

Method: immunoSEQ multiplex PCR; TCRdb's copy keeps in-frame clones and lacks some. The sample contains approximately 200,000 clones, approximately 68% of which appear only once. Deletions cut 4 bases from V and 5 bases from J, with 15 bases between. The CDR3 spans 15 residues. Germline CDR1 and CDR2: SGHRS and YFSETQ. About this clone: Its antigen remains unidentified.

TCR beta library input comprised about 1.9 micrograms of genomic DNA from cryopreserved PBMCs. This receptor was obtained from a human donor with chronic lymphocytic leukemia. Sequencing used PBMCs, obtained after 24 months of ibrutinib treatment. The V and J genes are TRBV5-1 and TRBJ2-2, with a tentative D call TRBD2 (5 bases). The CDR3 DNA is TGCGCCAGCAGCCCGGAAGGGAGACAAACCGGGGAGCTGTTTTTT. This translates into CASSPEGRQTGELFF.